Sequencing of this T cell receptor (beta chain) was carried out in a study of control samples from healthy donors and cancer patients. The CDR3 contains 14 residues. V shed 2 bases and J shed 4 bases, with 10 bases lying between them. Germline lookup yields CDR1 SGHDT and CDR2 YYEEEE. This table comes from immunoSEQ multiplex PCR, and its TCRdb copy is limited to in-frame clones, with some not included. Altogether about 83,000 clones are present, 91% being singletons, with the ten largest covering 17%. This chain connects TRBV5-6 to TRBJ1-5; D perhaps matches TRBD1 (6 bases). Specimen: blood. This TCR was sampled from a man between 45 and 60 years old in good health. The CDR3 spells CASSLPGQNQPQHF. The CDR3 nucleotides read TGTGCCAGCAGCTTACCGGGACAAAATCAGCCCCAGCATTTT. The whole variable domain, remainder taken from reference TRBV5-6 and TRBJ1-5, is DAGVTQSPTHLIKTRGQQVTLRCSPKSGHDTVSWYQQALGQGPQFIFQYYEEEERQRGNFPDRFSGHQFPNYSSELNVNALLLGDSALYLCASSLPGQNQPQHFGDGTRLSIL.